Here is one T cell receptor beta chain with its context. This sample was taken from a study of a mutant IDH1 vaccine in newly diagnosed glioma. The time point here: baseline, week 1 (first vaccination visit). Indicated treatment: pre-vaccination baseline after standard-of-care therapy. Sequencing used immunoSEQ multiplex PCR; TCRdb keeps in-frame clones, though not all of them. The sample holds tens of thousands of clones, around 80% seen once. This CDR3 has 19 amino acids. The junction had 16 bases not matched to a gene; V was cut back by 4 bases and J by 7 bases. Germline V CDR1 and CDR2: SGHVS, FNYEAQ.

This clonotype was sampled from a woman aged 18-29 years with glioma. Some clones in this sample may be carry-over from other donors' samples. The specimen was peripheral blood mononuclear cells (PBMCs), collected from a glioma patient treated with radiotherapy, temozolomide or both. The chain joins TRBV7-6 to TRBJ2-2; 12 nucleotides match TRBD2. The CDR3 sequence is CASSSPPSSGRALIGELFF. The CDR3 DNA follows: TGTGCCAGCAGCTCCCCACCCTCTAGCGGGAGGGCCCTGATCGGGGAGCTGTTTTTT.